This TCR beta chain was sequenced in a study of technical replicates of blood from a handful of donors. Only in-frame clones appear in the TCRdb table, and some are missing; sequencing was by immunoSEQ multiplex PCR. The sample shows 60,000 to 95,000 clones, 91% of them seen only once. This CDR3 has 13 amino acids. Trimming removed 2 bases at V and 3 bases at J, with 8 bases between. Germline V lookup: CDR1 SGDLS, CDR2 YYNGEE. This sequence originates from a human donor in good health. Some clones in this sample may be carry-over from other donors' samples. Material for sequencing was T cells isolated from PBMCs. The genes are TRBV9 and TRBJ1-1; D unclear. This CDR3 is CASSVGGDTEAFF. The CDR3 bases are TGTGCCAGCAGCGTCGGAGGAGACACTGAAGCTTTCTTT.